This entry features one TCR beta chain sequence. Its matching antigen is unknown. V lost 6 bases and J lost 4, with 22 bases in between. Germline V gene lookup returns CDR1 MNHEY and CDR2 SMNVEV (reference sequence). CDR3 size: 16 residues. This record belongs to a study of T cell responses to AZD1222 COVID-19 vaccine. TCRdb keeps only in-frame clones here, not all; method: immunoSEQ multiplex PCR. This sample has more than 85,000 clones, with 88% found just once. Study-level points and caveats: Increases in Spike-specific TCR breadth and depth were seen after two AZD1222 doses. Repertoires were obtained solely post-peak T cell response. White British ancestry dominated among donors, who included more females, and clonal diversity was possibly underestimated.

The gene calls are TRBV27 and TRBJ2-7, with D perhaps matching TRBD1 (8 bases). Sequenced here: peripheral blood, sampled on day 0 of AZD1222 vaccination. This TCR was recovered from an adult in good health. The CDR3 DNA follows: TGTGCCAGCAGGAGCGGGATTGGACAGGGTTGGTACGAGCAGTACTTC. Translation: CASRSGIGQGWYEQYF.